The entry below gives a single T cell receptor (beta chain) sequence along with its context. The antigen remains unidentified. The CDR3 extends 3 residues past the end of the read, so its final part is completed from the germline J gene. The sample comes from a study of T cells in women clearing cervical HPV infection. For the study at large: No precancer developed; the control's incident HPV16 infection cleared within 12 months. Study findings and constraints: Richness differences could reflect unmeasured T-cell content per sample.

Genomic DNA, averaging 1200 ng per sample, yielded TCR beta CDR3 via immunoSEQ. Some clones are missing from TCRdb's copy, which holds only in-frame ones; the method was immunoSEQ multiplex PCR. There are over 25,000 clones in the sample, with 20% to 25% held by the top ten. V dropped 4 bases and J dropped 4; count of bases not matched to a gene: 5. The CDR3 loop spans 15 amino acids. Germline-derived CDR1 and CDR2 are SGHDT and YYEEEE. The gene calls are TRBV5-6 and TRBJ1-3; 10 bases match TRBD1. This TCR was recovered from a woman between 18 and 70 years old with a cervical HPV16 infection that either progressed to CIN3+ or cleared (not recorded which). Sample: blood buffy coat. Partial CDR3 DNA: TGTGCCAGCAGCCCGGACAGGGGGTCGGGAAACACC. Its protein product is CASSPDRGSGNT. The full CDR3 protein reads CASSPDRGSGNTIYF.